This TCR beta chain was profiled in a study of cytomegalovirus exposure and HLA in healthy donors. Notes on the study in general: As confirmed in vitro, a few CMV-associated chains were specific for CMV antigens. Reportedly, fewer N-insertions than the approximately 700-donor mean appeared in an Asian-associated ancestry cluster in a later analysis. Reports state that TCR beta sequences accurately predicted most subjects' HLA-A and HLA-B alleles.

Both 60 Vbeta primers and 13 Jbeta primers went into the PCR. Repertoires were generated with immunoSEQ multiplex PCR, while TCRdb's copy carries only in-frame clones and drops some. The sample carries under 150,000 clones, 82% recorded once. Points on this clone: The target antigen is unknown.

With V trimmed by 7 bases and J by 8 bases, 10 bases remained unmatched. CDR3 size: 15 residues. In germline, CDR1 is MNHNS, CDR2 SASEGT. The V gene is TRBV6-1, the J gene TRBJ2-1, with 11 bases aligning to TRBD2. The sequencing input was PBMCs. This TCR came from a male donor in good health and CMV-seronegative. The CDR3 reads CASIRGLAGSDEQFF. In nucleotides, the CDR3 is TGTGCCAGCATCCGCGGACTAGCGGGTTCGGATGAGCAGTTCTTC.